These 5 T cell receptor beta chains share one sample of origin, sequenced in a study of blood T cell repertoires in COVID-19. Sequenced by immunoSEQ multiplex PCR; TCRdb stores in-frame clones only, minus some. The sample has some 260,000 clones; almost 90% are singletons. Material: peripheral blood. The receptors were gathered from an older man with acute or convalescent COVID-19.

The sample holds many counts of this clone. The same CDR3 is also encoded by other DNA sequences in this sample. The chain has TRBV7-3 and TRBJ2-1; 11 bases align to TRBD2. After removal of 5 bases from V and 6 bases from J, the junction contained 6 bases not matched to a gene. The germline V gene has CDR1 SGHTA and CDR2 FQGTGA. The CDR3 has 15 residues. In nucleotides, the CDR3 is TGTGCCAGCAGCCCACTAGCGGGAGCGGGCAATGAGCAGTTCTTC. It translates to CASSPLAGAGNEQFF.

This chain links TRBV7-9 with TRBJ2-4; D possibly corresponds to TRBD1 (6 bases). The CDR3 consists of 14 residues. The germline V gene encodes CDR1 SEHNR and CDR2 FQNEAQ (reference sequence). V lost 4 bases and J lost 1, with 8 bases in between. CDR3 sequence reads: CASSSGVAKNIQYF. The DNA of the CDR3 is TGTGCCAGCAGCTCAGGGGTGGCCAAAAACATTCAGTACTTC. Supplemented by reference TRBV7-9 and TRBJ2-4, the full variable domain reads DTGVSQNPRHKITKRGQNVTFRCDPISEHNRLYWYRQTLGQGPEFLTYFQNEAQLEKSRLLSDRFSAERPKGSFSTLEIQRTEQGDSAMYLCASSSGVAKNIQYFGAGTRLSVL.

V usage is TRBV4-3 and J usage is TRBJ1-2, with 7 bases fitting TRBD1. CDR1 is LGHNA and CDR2 is YSLEER in the germline V gene. Trimming removed 3 bases from V and 8 bases from J; junction bases left unmatched: 15. The CDR3 is 16 residues long. The CDR3 region is CASSHAGTASSGGYTF. In DNA, the CDR3 is TGCGCCAGCAGCCATGCCGGGACAGCCTCCAGCGGGGGCTACACCTTC.

The chain uses TRBV7-2 and TRBJ2-1; TRBD2 matches 8 bases. The CDR3 runs 15 residues. With V trimmed by 2 bases and J by 9 bases, 9 bases remained unmatched. CDR1 and CDR2 from the germline V gene are SGHTA and FQGNSA. The CDR3 loop is CASSLLGRGSREQFF. CDR3 bases: TGTGCCAGCAGCTTACTCGGGAGGGGTTCGCGTGAGCAGTTCTTC.

CDR3 sequence: CATSDAGINTGELFF. The DNA of the CDR3 is TGTGCCACCAGTGATGCAGGGATAAACACCGGGGAGCTGTTTTTT. The rearrangement uses TRBV24-1 and TRBJ2-2, with D possibly being TRBD1 (5 bases). Trimming stripped 3 bases from V and 2 bases from J, with 9 bases between. The CDR3 is 15 residues long. Germline V gives CDR1 KGHDR, CDR2 SFDVKD.